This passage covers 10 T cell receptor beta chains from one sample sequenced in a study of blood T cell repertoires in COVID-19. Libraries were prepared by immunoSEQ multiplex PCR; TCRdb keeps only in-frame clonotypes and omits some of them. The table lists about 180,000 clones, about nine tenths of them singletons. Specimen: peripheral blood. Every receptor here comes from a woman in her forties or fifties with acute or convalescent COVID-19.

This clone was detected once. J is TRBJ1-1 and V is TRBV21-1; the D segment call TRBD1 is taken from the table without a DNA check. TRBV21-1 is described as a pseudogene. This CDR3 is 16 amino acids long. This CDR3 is CASSKRWVGGCAEAFF. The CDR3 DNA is TGTGCCAGCAGCAAAAGGTGGGTAGGGGGCTGCGCTGAAGCTTTCTTT.

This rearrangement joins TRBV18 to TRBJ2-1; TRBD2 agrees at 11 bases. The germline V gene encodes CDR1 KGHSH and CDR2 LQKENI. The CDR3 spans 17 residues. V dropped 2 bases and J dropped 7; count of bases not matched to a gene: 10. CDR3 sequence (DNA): TGTGCCAGCTCACCAATTCCACTAGCGGGAGAGGAAAATGAGCAGTTCTTC. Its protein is CASSPIPLAGEENEQFF.

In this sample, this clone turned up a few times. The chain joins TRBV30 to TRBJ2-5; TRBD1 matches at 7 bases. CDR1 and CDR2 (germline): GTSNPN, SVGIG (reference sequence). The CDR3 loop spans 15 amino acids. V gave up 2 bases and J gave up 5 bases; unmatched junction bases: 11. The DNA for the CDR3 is TGTGCCTGGAGTCTCCGGACAGGCTTAGGGGAGACCCAGTACTTC. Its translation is CAWSLRTGLGETQYF.

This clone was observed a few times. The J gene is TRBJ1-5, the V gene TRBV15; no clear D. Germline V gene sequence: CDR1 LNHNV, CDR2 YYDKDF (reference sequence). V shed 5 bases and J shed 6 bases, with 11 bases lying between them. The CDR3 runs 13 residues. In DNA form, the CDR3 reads TGTGCCACCAGCGAAGGTAGCGTTCAGCCCCAGCATTTT. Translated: CATSEGSVQPQHF.

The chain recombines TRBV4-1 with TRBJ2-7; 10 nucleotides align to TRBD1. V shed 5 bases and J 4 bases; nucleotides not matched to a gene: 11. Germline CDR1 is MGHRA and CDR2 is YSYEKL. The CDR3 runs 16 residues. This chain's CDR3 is CASSSTPGQGSYEQYF. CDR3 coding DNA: TGCGCCAGCAGCTCGACACCGGGACAGGGGAGTTACGAGCAGTACTTC.

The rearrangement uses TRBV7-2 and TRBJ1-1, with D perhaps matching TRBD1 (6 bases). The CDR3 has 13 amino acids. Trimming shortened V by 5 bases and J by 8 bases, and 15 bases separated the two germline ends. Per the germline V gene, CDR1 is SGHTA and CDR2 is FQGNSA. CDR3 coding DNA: TGTGCCAGCAGCCGAAAGGACAGAGTCGAAGCTTTCTTT. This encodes CASSRKDRVEAFF.

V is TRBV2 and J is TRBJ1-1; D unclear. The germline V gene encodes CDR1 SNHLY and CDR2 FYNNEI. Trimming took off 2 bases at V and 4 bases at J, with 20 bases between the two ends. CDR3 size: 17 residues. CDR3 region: CASSEYGVSGGGTEAFF. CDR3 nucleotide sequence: TGTGCCAGCAGTGAATACGGTGTGTCCGGCGGTGGCACTGAAGCTTTCTTT.

The chain's CDR3 is CASSIYGGSYNSPLHF. In nucleotides, the CDR3 is TGTGCCAGTAGTATATATGGAGGCTCCTATAATTCACCCCTCCACTTT. The chain links TRBV19 to TRBJ1-6, with unresolved D. In germline, CDR1 is LNHDA, CDR2 SQIVND (reference sequence). The CDR3 totals 16 residues. V lost 2 bases to trimming and J lost 0 bases, with 8 bases between them.

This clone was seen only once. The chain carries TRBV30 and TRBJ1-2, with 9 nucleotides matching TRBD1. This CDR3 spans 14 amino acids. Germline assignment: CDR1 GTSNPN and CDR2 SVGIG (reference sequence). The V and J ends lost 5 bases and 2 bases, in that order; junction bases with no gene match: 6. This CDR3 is CAWVRDRANYGYTF. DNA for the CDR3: TGTGCCTGGGTCCGGGACAGGGCAAACTATGGCTACACCTTC. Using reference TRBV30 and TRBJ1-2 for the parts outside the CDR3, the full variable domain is SQTIHQWPATLVQPVGSPLSLECTVEGTSNPNLYWYRQAAGRGLQLLFYSVGIGQISSEVPQNLSASRPQDRQFILSSKKLLLSDSGFYLCAWVRDRANYGYTFGSGTRLTVV.

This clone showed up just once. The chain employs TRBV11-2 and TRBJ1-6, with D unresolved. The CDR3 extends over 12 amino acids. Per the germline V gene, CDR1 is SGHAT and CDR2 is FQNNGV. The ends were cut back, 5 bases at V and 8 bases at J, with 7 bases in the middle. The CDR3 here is CASSLLDSPLHF. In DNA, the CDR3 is TGTGCCAGCAGCCTACTAGATTCACCCCTCCACTTT.